The 18 T cell receptor beta chains given below trace back to one sample, sequenced in a study of OX40 agonist ivuxolimab in advanced cancers. The assay was immunoSEQ multiplex PCR, and TCRdb's table has in-frame clones only and misses some. The table records about 18,000 clones, about 80% of them present only once. Sample: CD4+ or CD8+ T cells sorted from blood, taken in a trial of the OX40 agonist ivuxolimab. These receptors all come from an adult with an advanced solid tumor such as melanoma, head and neck, liver or kidney cancer.

The chain joins TRBV30 to TRBJ1-1; D is possibly TRBD1 (6 bases). V shed 0 bases and J shed 5 bases, with 13 bases lying between them. The CDR3 is 14 amino acids. Germline values: CDR1 GTSNPN, CDR2 SVGIG (reference sequence). CDR3 in DNA: TGTGCCTGGAGTGTAGGTCAGGGGTGGACTGAAGCTTTCTTT. Amino acid sequence: CAWSVGQGWTEAFF.

CDR3: CASSPVLTVNYGYTF. The CDR3 bases are TGTGCCAGCAGTCCAGTTTTGACGGTTAACTATGGCTACACCTTC. The genes are TRBV6-5 and TRBJ1-2; D ambiguous. The germline V and J ends were trimmed by 5 bases and 1 base, with 14 bases remaining between them. The CDR3 runs 15 residues. CDR1 is MNHEY, CDR2 SVGAGI, per germline.

CDR3 residues: CASASGVAGANVLTF. CDR3 bases: TGTGCCAGCGCAAGCGGGGTCGCTGGGGCCAACGTCCTGACTTTC. The gene calls are TRBV11-3 and TRBJ2-6, with 7 bases matching TRBD2. Germline V CDR1 and CDR2: SGHNT, YENEEA. Unmatched junction bases numbered 6, after V lost 8 bases and J lost 2 bases. This CDR3 contains 15 residues.

CDR3 bases: TGTGCCAGCACCAAGGACAGGGTTGGCTACACCTTC. Protein product: CASTKDRVGYTF. The chain recombines TRBV6-5 with TRBJ1-2; TRBD1 agrees at 8 bases. This CDR3 spans 12 amino acids. V was clipped by 7 bases and J by 7 bases; unmatched bases: 5. Germline CDR1 and CDR2: MNHEY and SVGAGI.

The rearrangement joins TRBV6-1 to TRBJ2-7; 8 bases align to TRBD2. Germline loops: CDR1 MNHNS, CDR2 SASEGT. This CDR3 spans 16 amino acids. Losses at the gene ends were 1 base for V and 6 bases for J; bases not matched to a gene: 11. The CDR3 sequence is CASSEVAAGGLAEQYF. The CDR3, as DNA: TGTGCCAGCAGTGAAGTTGCTGCGGGGGGCCTAGCCGAGCAGTACTTC.

The chain links TRBV5-5 to TRBJ2-7, with D perhaps TRBD1 (6 bases). Germline CDR1 SGHKS, CDR2 YYEKEE (reference sequence). V was shortened by 4 bases and J by 1 base, with 12 bases between the two germline ends. The CDR3 has 14 residues. The CDR3 nucleotides read TGTGCCAGCAGCCCGGGGACACCTTCCTACGAGCAGTACTTC. Translation gives CASSPGTPSYEQYF.

This CDR3 is CASRGGSHEQYF. The CDR3 DNA reads TGTGCCTCCCGAGGAGGGTCCCACGAGCAGTACTTC. The genes are TRBV11-2 and TRBJ2-7, with D possibly matching TRBD2 (6 bases). Trimming shortened V by 11 bases and J by 5 bases, and 16 bases separated the two germline ends. In germline, CDR1 is SGHAT, CDR2 FQNNGV. This CDR3 spans 12 amino acids. Looking up the rest from reference TRBV11-2 and TRBJ2-7 gives the full variable domain: EAGVAQSPRYKIIEKRQSVAFWCNPISGHATLYWYQQILGQGPKLLIQFQNNGVVDDSQLPKDRFSAERLKGVDSTLKIQPAKLEDSAVYLCASRGGSHEQYFGPGTRLTVT.

J is TRBJ1-5 and V is TRBV19, with D hard to call. Trimming removed 3 bases from V and 0 bases from J, with 15 bases in between. The CDR3 runs to 17 residues. Germline CDR1 reads LNHDA; CDR2 reads SQIVND (reference sequence). The CDR3 region is CASSIIRIDYSNQPQHF. The DNA of the CDR3 is TGTGCCAGTAGTATTATCAGGATCGATTATAGCAATCAGCCCCAGCATTTT.

This clone was picked up one time. The chain links TRBV19 to TRBJ2-2; either TRBD1 or TRBD2 may fit D (5 bases each). Germline CDR1 reads LNHDA; CDR2 reads SQIVND (reference sequence). This CDR3 has 13 amino acids. V lost 2 bases and J 6 bases, leaving 7 bases between the germline ends. CDR3 amino acids: CASSIRGAGELFF. The CDR3, as DNA: TGTGCCAGTAGTATAAGAGGGGCCGGGGAGCTGTTTTTT.

J is TRBJ1-1 and V is TRBV6-6, with 8 bases aligning to TRBD1. This CDR3 is 12 amino acids long. Germline CDR1 and CDR2: MNHNY and SVGAGI (reference sequence). The V and J ends lost 6 bases and 10 bases, in that order; junction bases with no gene match: 7. The chain's CDR3 is CASSPDREGAFF. The DNA for the CDR3 is TGTGCCAGCAGCCCGGACAGGGAAGGAGCTTTCTTT.

The chain couples TRBV27 to TRBJ2-5; 16 bases line up with TRBD2. The CDR3 consists of 22 residues. V dropped 6 bases and J dropped 3; count of bases not matched to a gene: 22. Germline V gene lookup returns CDR1 MNHEY and CDR2 SMNVEV (reference sequence). CDR3 residues: CASRFWLNVGTSGGASEETQYF. Here the CDR3 DNA reads TGTGCCAGCAGGTTTTGGCTGAACGTGGGGACTAGCGGGGGGGCCAGCGAAGAGACCCAGTACTTC.

V usage is TRBV2 and J usage is TRBJ2-7; 7 bases fit TRBD1. The germline V gene has CDR1 SNHLY and CDR2 FYNNEI. This CDR3 has 14 amino acids. J lost 1 base, V lost 8 bases, and 8 bases had no gene match. CDR3: CASGLSGQSYEQYF. DNA for the CDR3: TGTGCCAGCGGATTATCGGGACAGTCCTACGAGCAGTACTTC.

This clone was observed a single time. The CDR3 protein is CASSLWGESTYNEQFF. For the CDR3, the DNA is TGTGCCAGCAGCTTATGGGGGGAGTCAACTTACAATGAGCAGTTCTTC. The genes are TRBV11-2 and TRBJ2-1, with TRBD2 as a possible D gene (6 bases). Germline loops: CDR1 SGHAT, CDR2 FQNNGV. The V end lost 2 bases, the J end lost 4 bases, and 15 bases lay between the germline ends. CDR3 size: 16 residues.

The genes are TRBV5-4 and TRBJ2-2; D could derive from TRBD1 or TRBD2 (5 bases each). CDR1 and CDR2 from the germline V gene are SGHNT and YYREEE (reference sequence). V lost 5 bases and J lost 8, with 13 bases in between. The CDR3 sequence is 13 residues long. In nucleotides, the CDR3 is TGTGCCAGCAGGGAGAGGGGTTTGGGGGAGCTGTTTTTT. Its protein is CASRERGLGELFF. Drawing the rest from reference TRBV5-4 and TRBJ2-2, the complete variable domain is ETGVTQSPTHLIKTRGQQVTLRCSSQSGHNTVSWYQQALGQGPQFIFQYYREEENGRGNFPPRFSGLQFPNYSSELNVNALELDDSALYLCASRERGLGELFFGEGSRLTVL.

The chain carries TRBV6-8 and TRBJ2-3; D not certain. CDR1 and CDR2 (germline): MNHGY, SAAAGT. V lost 6 bases and J lost 4, with 5 bases in between. The CDR3 extends over 11 amino acids. As DNA, the CDR3 is TGTGCCAGCAGCCATTCAGATACGCAGTATTTT. Encoded protein: CASSHSDTQYF.

V and J are TRBV11-1 and TRBJ2-7; a possible D gene is TRBD1 (5 bases). Looked up from germline, CDR1 is SGHAT and CDR2 is FQDESV (reference sequence). Deletions cut 1 base from V and 0 bases from J, with 22 bases between. The CDR3 runs 19 residues. The CDR3 protein is CASSLDEEQGTVASYEQYF. CDR3 DNA: TGTGCCAGCAGCTTAGACGAGGAGCAGGGAACCGTTGCCTCCTACGAGCAGTACTTC.

This clone was detected only a few times. In DNA form, the CDR3 reads TGCGCCAGCAGCCACATGGACAGGGAGGTGTTCTTC. It translates to CASSHMDREVFF. The rearrangement links TRBV4-1 to TRBJ2-1; 8 nucleotides line up with TRBD1. The CDR3 length is 12 residues. CDR1 MGHRA and CDR2 YSYEKL come from the germline V gene. The V segment lost 3 bases and the J segment 15 bases; nucleotides outside the gene matches: 7.

This sequence joins TRBV18 and TRBJ2-1; the match to TRBD1 covers 12 bases. The trim removed 6 bases at V and 6 bases at J, leaving 15 bases unmatched. The length of the CDR3 is 18 residues. Looked up from germline, CDR1 is KGHSH and CDR2 is LQKENI. CDR3 sequence: CASSAAGTGGLAGNEQFF. The CDR3 nucleotides are TGTGCCAGCTCTGCAGCCGGGACAGGGGGCCTCGCGGGCAATGAGCAGTTCTTC.